This T cell receptor (beta chain) was documented in a study of cytomegalovirus exposure and HLA in healthy donors (dated by TCRdb to 2015 to 2018). Background for the entire study: An earlier analysis of under 600 of the donors reported more than 250 Gb of sequence data and about 100 million unique TCR beta sequences from 150 million to 200 million T cells. Because of strong linkage in the cohort, roughly 5 DR-DQ haplotypes were treated as single units for association and clustering. Typing coverage differed by locus: A, B, C, DRB1 and DQB1 were typed in roughly 620-630 donors, DQA1 in roughly 500, DPA1 in some 570, and DPB1 in approximately 450. The study was designed to test whether signatures of past pathogen exposure could be identified by cataloging public T cell receptors. HLA typing included class I and class II loci at four-digit resolution. Donor age, sex, ethnicity and CMV serostatus were compiled alongside the repertoire data. The study profiled the T cell repertoires of about 640 subjects by immunosequencing and related them to cytomegalovirus serostatus. Rather than drawing on any new phenotypic data, the later analysis identified candidate immune exposures from TCR beta sequences and the way those sequences occurred across donors. To decide whether each TCR beta V gene segment behaved as functional or pseudogenic, an earlier analysis of some 570 of the donors relied on high-throughput TCR beta sequencing. In a later analysis, previously published TCR beta repertoires from more than 500 donors were re-analyzed and high-resolution HLA genotyping was added so that TCR occurrence patterns could be studied. Along with the approximately 650-subject first cohort, a separate validation cohort of roughly 110 different subjects was used. Genome-wide SNP genotypes for about three fifths of the roughly 700 donors were used in a later genetic analysis, which treated that subset as a discovery cohort. An early release covering approximately 600 HLA-typed donors comprised approximately 300 gigabases of sequencing data and roughly 85 million unique TCR sequences. All discovery cohort repertoires had been generated using a single sequencing platform. Of the roughly 390 genotyped donors, approximately 80% were placed in the genetic ancestry cluster associated with self-reported Caucasian donors. The study combined high-throughput TCR immunosequencing, statistical association of individual TCRs with disease status, and machine learning to predict cytomegalovirus infection status. Across approximately 420 genotyped donors of the cohort, an average of approximately 240,000 unique TCR beta nucleotide sequences per donor were sequenced, and around 19% of those sequences were non-productive. Study-wide findings and limitations: In the study, 150 to 200 TCR beta chains were listed as associated with cytomegalovirus. Some IMGT-functional V segments, including TRBV6-2 and TRBV6-3, could not be distinguished by the 87-base-pair reads and were therefore excluded. Because some donors lacked HLA typing at each locus, the association tests relied only on the typed subset. A few of the identified cytomegalovirus-associated TCR beta chains were confirmed in vitro to be specific for cytomegalovirus antigens. A later genetic analysis reported fewer N-insertions in productive TCRs among donors in an Asian-associated ancestry cluster than the roughly 700-donor mean. A further reported finding was that TCR beta sequences accurately predicted the HLA-A and HLA-B alleles for most subjects in the first cohort. When HLA alleles, especially DR and DQ, strongly co-occurred, attributing TCR associations to individual alleles was difficult. The classifier was reported to diagnose cytomegalovirus status with high specificity and sensitivity in both the original and validation cohorts. A later analysis associated roughly 17,000 TCR beta sequences with specific HLA alleles at a false discovery rate of 0.05. In a later analysis, the rate of TCR association differed among HLA loci, with DRB1 alleles having the most associated TCRs and HLA-C alleles having the fewest. In an earlier analysis of 587 of the donors, most TCR beta V segments appeared in productive rearrangements about 90% or about 30% of the time, broadly matching IMGT annotations. Most TCR sequences were observed very rarely across donors, whereas some public TCRs were present in many individuals. Only TCR beta chains were sequenced in this cohort, and the absence of alpha or paired-chain data limited detectable features. Seventeen rarely observed V segments, including chromosome 9 orphons, were excluded from the earlier analysis of a few hundred of the donors because counts were too low. V-gene and J-gene trimming of TCR beta chains was associated with a missense DCLRE1C variant in a later genetic analysis, and the association was replicated in an independent cohort. According to a later analysis, most CMV-associated TCR beta chains appeared to be HLA-restricted, and the HLA associations seemed to be driven largely by CMV exposure. The sequencing pipeline was judged likely to have produced a cluster of highly shared sequence variants as a technical artifact. In a later analysis, HLA-associated TCR beta chains showed more clonal expansion and lower generation probabilities than non-associated chains that were equally common. Immune exposure information for the cohort was limited to CMV serostatus. Roughly uniform sequencing depth across donors was assumed in presence/absence analyses, although this assumption may not hold. Correlated functional status among segregating V segments might be attributable to linkage disequilibrium, but an unknown experimental factor could not be ruled out. The authors suggested that the approach could potentially be extended to other disease states and immunological phenotypes. A later analysis reported that several top co-occurrence clusters appeared linked to parvovirus B19, influenza, CMV and Epstein-Barr virus.

Taken from cysteine to phenylalanine, the CDR3 has 14 residues. Only the CDR3 DNA is retained, 42 bases long and in frame from the first base. The germline V gene (reference sequence) specifies SEHNR as CDR1 and FQNEAQ as CDR2. In total, more than 500 healthy bone marrow donors made up the cohort. At the time of sampling, all cohort members were nominally healthy, though unrecorded immune exposures were likely present. The donor was CMV seronegative and was included in the group of 352 seronegative cohort members. Each donor provided a peripheral blood sample, and peripheral blood mononuclear cells were used for TCR beta sequencing. Genomic DNA was extracted from the blood cell samples with the Qiagen DNeasy Blood Extraction Kit. The library was built by means of the immunoSEQ multiplex PCR assay. For the multiplex PCR, a mixture combining 60 forward primers for TCR Vbeta segments and 13 reverse primers for TCR Jbeta segments was used. The CDR3 region of rearranged TCR beta genes was amplified from genomic DNA by a multiplex PCR assay. The Illumina HiSeq System was used to sequence the amplified TCR beta libraries as 87-base-pair reads. In the paper's pipeline: A later analysis tallied approximately 87 million unique TCR beta chains across the 650 to 750 repertoires, and 10 million to 11 million of those chains were shared by two or more donors. To remove PCR and sequencing errors, raw reads were error-corrected and collapsed into unique sequences using a nearest-neighbor algorithm that merged closely related sequences. To assign V, D and J gene segments, CDR3 sequences were aligned to IMGT reference sequences. For a sequence to be retained, a match of at least six nucleotides was required to both a V gene segment and a J gene segment. Rearrangements were classified as productive when the CDR3 lacked stop codons and remained in frame with V and J, and all other rearrangements were classified as non-productive. Following IMGT convention, CDR3 was defined as the stretch from the second conserved V-encoded cysteine up to the conserved J-encoded phenylalanine. The earlier analysis of approximately 590 of the donors excluded any sequence lacking an unambiguous match to a single V gene segment. In an earlier analysis of about 590 of the donors, a V segment was called functional when productive rearrangements were above 56.7%, and segregating when the standard deviation between donors exceeded 5%. A statistical classification framework was built to diagnose cytomegalovirus status from the catalog of TCR beta chain sequences. In a later analysis, TCR nucleotide sequences were compared against IMGT/GENE-DB human TR gene sequences so that V and J genes could be assigned. The TCRdist pipeline was used in a later analysis to assign CDR3 sequences and most-parsimonious VDJ recombination scenarios. In a later analysis, each TCR beta chain was defined by its CDR3 amino acid sequence together with its V-gene family, and reads without a unique V-gene family were excluded. A later analysis removed roughly 590 highly shared, low-generation-probability nucleotide sequences to deal with suspected cross-contamination and a sequencing artifact. A later analysis calculated a clonal expansion index for each public chain from normalized within-repertoire ranks of inferred template counts. In a later analysis, generation probabilities were computed with a VDJ recombination model fitted to out-of-frame rearrangements, and the resulting probabilities were checked against IGoR. Hypergeometric tests were used in a later analysis to score TCR-TCR, TCR-HLA and TCR-CMV co-occurrence, with a repertoire-size bias correction applied to the TCR pairs. A later analysis estimated false discovery rates by permuting HLA or CMV assignments 20 times. A later analysis grouped co-occurring TCRs with DBSCAN, adding TCRdist sequence similarity when clustering within HLA-allele-positive subsets. Repertoires with fewer than 30,000 or more than 120,000 public chains were left out of co-occurrence clustering, as were five repertoires with anomalous nucleotide sharing. The source is immuneACCESS, and TCRdb retained only in-frame sequences with V and J called. Part of the clones is not carried over; for the studies checked, unresolved V genes explain less than half of this, and the remainder is unexplained. That table gives V, J and clone size, and the DNA gave D and trimming. For this sample there are approximately 140,000 clones; approximately 88% appear just once. The ten largest clones add up to around 0.54% of the sample.

Comment on this clone: Its antigen target is currently unknown. One end of the junction varies from germline; a read error may be responsible.

The receptor chain draws on TRBV7-9 and TRBJ1-4, and 7 junctional nucleotides match TRBD1. The sequencing sample was made of PBMCs. This TCR was recovered from a woman in her forties in good health and CMV-seronegative. The CDR3 has the sequence CSSSLQQGREKLFF. The DNA reads as follows: TGTTCCAGCAGCTTACAACAGGGGAGGGAAAAACTGTTTTTT.